The entry below gives a single T cell receptor (beta chain) sequence along with its context. After removal of 5 bases from V and 4 bases from J, the junction contained 10 bases not matched to a gene. The germline gives CDR1 SGHVS, CDR2 FNYEAQ. This CDR3 region has 15 residues. This record belongs to a study of blood T cell repertoires in COVID-19. Study summary: Specimens from acute and convalescent COVID-19 originated in the United States, Italy and Spain. Sample material is recorded as cDNA or gDNA derived from T cells, B-cell-depleted T cells, or PBMCs.

Study processing details: Reference gene primers were amplified, and this amplification served to estimate nucleated cell counts. Profiling relied on immunoSEQ multiplex PCR, and the TCRdb table lists in-frame clones only, not all of them. Clone size and V and J calls were adopted from that table, with D and trimming inferred from the DNA. The repertoire consists of around 94,000 clones, with approximately 80% occurring once and the leading ten covering approximately 9.9%. Sequences were obtained from peripheral blood. The V call is TRBV7-6, the J call TRBJ1-1, with 7 bases lining up with TRBD1. The TCR comes from a man between 60 and 70 years old with active or convalescent COVID-19. The CDR3 spells CASSTRQGDGTEAFF. CDR3 coding DNA: TGTGCCAGCAGCACCCGACAGGGTGACGGCACTGAAGCTTTCTTT.